The entry below gives a single T cell receptor beta chain sequence along with its context. These data are taken from a study of CD8 T cells in Susac syndrome. CDR1 and CDR2 (germline): SEHNR, FQNEAQ (reference sequence). This CDR3 is 14 amino acids long. V gave up 4 bases and J gave up 4 bases; unmatched junction bases: 5. The RNA input was 0.5 to 1 ug, and it was reverse transcribed with random hexamers. TCRdb reprocessed the immunoSEQ multiplex PCR reads with MiXCR, giving one entry per CDR3 protein. The repertoire includes over 150,000 distinct CDR3 sequences, around 96% of them detected once, and around 0.12% sits in the top ten.

V and J are TRBV7-9 and TRBJ2-5, with 8 bases lining up with TRBD1. The receptor was isolated from a human donor with Susac syndrome. The source material was CD4+ T cells from PBMCs. The CDR3 spells CASSSRTGRETQYF. The CDR3 DNA follows: TGTGCCAGCAGCTCCCGGACAGGGCGAGAGACCCAGTACTTC.